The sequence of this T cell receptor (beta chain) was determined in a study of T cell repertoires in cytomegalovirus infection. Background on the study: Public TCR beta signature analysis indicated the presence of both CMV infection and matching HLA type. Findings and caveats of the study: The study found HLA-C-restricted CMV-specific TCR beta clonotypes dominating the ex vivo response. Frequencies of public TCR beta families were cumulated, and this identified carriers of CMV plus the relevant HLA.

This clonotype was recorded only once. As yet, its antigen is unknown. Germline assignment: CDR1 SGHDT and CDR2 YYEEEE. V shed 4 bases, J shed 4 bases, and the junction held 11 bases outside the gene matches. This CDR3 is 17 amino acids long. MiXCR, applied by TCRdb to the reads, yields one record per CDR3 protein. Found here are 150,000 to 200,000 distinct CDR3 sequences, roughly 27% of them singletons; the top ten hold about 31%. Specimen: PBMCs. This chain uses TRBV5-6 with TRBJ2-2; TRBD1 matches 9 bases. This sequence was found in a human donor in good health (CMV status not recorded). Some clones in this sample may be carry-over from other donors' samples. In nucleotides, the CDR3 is TGTGCCAGCAGCATGGTCACTAAGGACAGGGGCACCGGGGAGCTGTTTTTT. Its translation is CASSMVTKDRGTGELFF.